The clone carrying this T cell receptor beta chain was recorded many times. The antigen remains unidentified. The sample comes from a study of T cell repertoires in cytomegalovirus infection. Overall study context: Public TCR beta signatures indicated both CMV infection and matching HLA type.

Via MiXCR, TCRdb re-called the reads, giving one row per CDR3 protein. The sample has more than 140,000 distinct CDR3 sequences; roughly 6% are singletons. Germline V gene data show CDR1 as SGHTA and CDR2 as FQGNSA. CDR3 length: 13 residues. V dropped 2 bases and J dropped 1 base, with 5 bases sitting between them. General study findings and limits: Cumulative frequency (of public TCR beta family members) identified carriers of CMV plus the relevant HLA. CMV-specific TCR beta clonotypes restricted by HLA-C dominated the ex vivo response.

The chain combines TRBV7-2 with TRBJ1-2; D is unresolved. The specimen sequenced was PBMCs. The receptor was isolated from a human donor in good health (CMV status not recorded). Some clones in this sample may be carry-over from other donors' samples. CDR3 in amino acids: CASSLPINYGYTF. CDR3 bases: TGTGCCAGCAGCTTACCGATTAACTATGGCTACACCTTC.